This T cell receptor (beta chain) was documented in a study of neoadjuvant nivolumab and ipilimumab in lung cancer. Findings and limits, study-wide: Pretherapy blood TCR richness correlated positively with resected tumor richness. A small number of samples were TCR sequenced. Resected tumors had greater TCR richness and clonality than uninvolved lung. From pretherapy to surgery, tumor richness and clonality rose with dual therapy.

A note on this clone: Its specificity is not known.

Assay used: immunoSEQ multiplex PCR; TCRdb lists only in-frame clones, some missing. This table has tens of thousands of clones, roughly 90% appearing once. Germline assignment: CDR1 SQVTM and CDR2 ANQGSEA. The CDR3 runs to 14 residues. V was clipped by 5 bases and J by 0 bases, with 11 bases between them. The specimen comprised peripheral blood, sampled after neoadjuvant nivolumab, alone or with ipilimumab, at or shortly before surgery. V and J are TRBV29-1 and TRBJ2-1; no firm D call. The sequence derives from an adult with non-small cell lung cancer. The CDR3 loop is CSVNLGSSYNEQFF. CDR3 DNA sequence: TGCAGCGTTAACCTCGGCAGCTCCTACAATGAGCAGTTCTTC.